This TCR beta chain was retrieved from a study of T cells in Graves' hyperthyroidism and ophthalmopathy. In the study overall: Blood from the periphery was taken at initial diagnosis, before any treatment.

This CDR3 region has 14 residues. V shed 3 bases and J 4 bases; nucleotides not matched to a gene: 3. Germline V gene data show CDR1 as MGHRA and CDR2 as YSYEKL. TCR beta CDR3 regions were amplified from RNA. Using the HTBI primer set, a first-round RT-PCR was run on the TCR CDR3. TCRdb independently ran MiXCR on the multiplex PCR reads; one entry per CDR3 protein. The sample lists hundreds of thousands of distinct CDR3 sequences; around 20% were seen once. The sample taken for sequencing was blood. This TCR derives from a man aged 40-49 years with Graves' ophthalmopathy. This chain links TRBV4-1 with TRBJ1-5, with 7 bases fitting TRBD1. The CDR3, as DNA: TGCGCCAGCAGCCAGACACAGGGGAATCAGCCCCAGCATTTT. This codes for CASSQTQGNQPQHF.